This T cell receptor beta chain comes out of a study of human versus mouse CDR3 diversity and MHC coevolution (dated by TCRdb to between 2016 and 2019). Study-wide context: The immunoSEQ assay was reported to detect one in 200,000 T cells and to minimize multiplex PCR amplification bias. Three healthy volunteer blood donors made up the human cohort, with one aged 30 to 39, one aged 40 to 50 and one aged 60 to 70 at collection. Across mouse and human samples, the number of valid reads per sample ranged from roughly 5.5 x 10^6 to 1.7 x 10^7. As a reference point for TCR selection on multiple MHC II alleles, the study used human naive CD4 T cell repertoires and compared them against human-TCR-locus transgenic mice that have a single MHC II.

What the work shows at the level of the full study, not this receptor alone: iCHAO1 estimates gave humans the largest TCR beta repertoire, 1.5 million to 2 million clonotypes, attributed likely to selection by multiple MHC II molecules. The lowest clonal inequality scores among all compared groups were observed in most of the three human donors. On average, humans had more CDR3 deletions and insertions than mice, indicating greater exonuclease and TdT activity. Because human T cells were selected on six or seven MHC II alleles, repertoire diversity in humans and mice was not considered directly comparable.

Taken from the germline V gene (reference sequence), the CDR1 and CDR2 loops are SGHKS and YYEKEE. V was cut back by 4 bases and J by 10 bases, leaving a gap of 17 bases between them. The CDR3 sequence holds 13 residues, the cysteine and phenylalanine included. Only the CDR3 region is kept as DNA, spanning 39 bases read in frame from base 1. In the case of this clone: There is no known antigen for this receptor. Per-base quality was not reported, and no clone a single base away is much larger than it.

Fluorescence-activated cell sorting was used to isolate naive CD4 T cells, defined as CD45RO-negative and CD62L-positive, from PBMCs. Each donor gave 50 to 65 ml of fresh peripheral blood, from which PBMCs were isolated by Ficoll density centrifugation. Cells were sorted on a FACSAria III instrument, and every sample had a purity above 85%. The QIAGEN blood and tissue kit was used to extract genomic DNA from sorted cells, and the DNA was quantified on a NanoDrop 1000. TCR alpha and beta chains were deep sequenced and quantified on the immunoSEQ platform using multiplex PCR of genomic DNA. In the source study's methods: IMGT gene and region definitions were used for annotation of the TCR sequences. As a stand-in for the preselection repertoire, out-of-frame rearrangements were used and set against in-frame clonotypes. The iCHAO1 estimator supplied with the immunoSEQ platform was used to estimate repertoire size. Clonal inequality was measured with a Gini index on in-frame amino acid clonotypes, based on the Lorenz curve. The intersect function of the R package tcR was used to count shared clonotypes, and the Jaccard index was used to score similarity. The R prcomp function was used without normalization to run principal component analysis of V, J and V-J usage frequencies. The source is immuneACCESS, and TCRdb retained only in-frame sequences with V and J called. Part of the clones is not carried over; for the studies checked, unresolved V genes explain less than half of this, and the remainder is unexplained. V and J calls and clone size are those listed in that table; D and trimming were worked out from the DNA. The sample profile shows approximately 81,000 clones; roughly 95% of them were found once. In total, the top ten clones hold about 1.4% of the sample.

This chain joins TRBV5-5 to TRBJ1-1, and the D gene may be TRBD1, 5 bases matching. The sample comprised naive CD4+ T cells from blood. The sample's cell subset or site label is to be understood as: CD45RO-negative CD62L-positive naive CD4 T cells. The receptor was derived from a person between 30 and 69 years old in good health. The DNA sequence follows: TGTGCCAGCAGCCTCGACAGTCTCTCTGTAGCTTTCTTT. The encoded protein is CASSLDSLSVAFF. Beyond the CDR3, the reference TRBV5-5 and TRBJ1-1 genes provide the residues; the full variable domain reads: DAGVTQSPTHLIKTRGQQVTLRCSPISGHKSVSWYQQVLGQGPQFIFQYYEKEERGRGNFPDRFSARQFPNYSSELNVNALLLGDSALYLCASSLDSLSVAFFGQGTRLTVV.